This TCR beta chain was profiled in a study of blood T cells in healthy people across ages. Together with a sample-barcoded 5' primer, a J-beta primer mix was included in a second PCR lasting 7 to 11 cycles. TCRdb reanalysed the 5' RACE reads using MiXCR and keeps one entry per CDR3 protein. The data hold around 1,500,000 distinct CDR3 sequences, with around 39% observed a single time. Study-level points and caveats: Researchers report that TCR beta diversity correlated strongly with naive T cell percentage. Compared with aged donors, long-lived donors showed fewer expanded clones, suggesting selection.

This clonotype was detected only a few times. What it recognizes is unknown. The germline V gene encodes CDR1 SGHRS and CDR2 YFSETQ. V lost 6 bases and J lost 4, with 10 bases in between. This CDR3 spans 12 amino acids. The sequenced sample consisted of blood. This TCR derives from a woman in her late teens or twenties in good health. This sequence joins TRBV5-1 and TRBJ1-2; D might be TRBD1 (5 bases). Here the CDR3 DNA reads TGCGCCAGCACGGGGGATTTCTATGGCTACACCTTC. This encodes CASTGDFYGYTF.